The 8 T cell receptor beta chains listed next were all sequenced from one sample in a study of T cells after yellow fever vaccination. TCRdb fed the 5' RACE reads into MiXCR, producing one record per CDR3 protein. The sample lists about 350,000 distinct CDR3 sequences, less than 9.5% seen once, with around 17% in the top ten. This specimen was PBMCs, taken around 45 days after the first yellow fever vaccination. The source of these receptors is a man aged 18-30 years who received the YFV17D yellow fever vaccine.

The V and J genes are TRBV12-3 or TRBV12-4 and TRBJ1-2; D gene unclear. The CDR3 length is 13 residues. V was trimmed by 6 bases and J by 2 bases, leaving 10 bases between them. In DNA form, the CDR3 reads TGTGCCAGCAGCCCCAATTTGAACTATGGCTACACCTTC. As protein: CASSPNLNYGYTF.

Concerning this clonotype: At one end the junction does not follow the germline gene, possibly because of a read error. V usage is TRBV5-1 and J usage is TRBJ1-2, with 8 nucleotides matching TRBD1. CDR1 is SGHRS and CDR2 is YFSETQ in the germline V gene. CDR3 size: 15 residues. The CDR3 region is CASSLGQGASYDYTF. The CDR3 DNA reads TGCGCCAGCAGCTTGGGGCAGGGGGCCTCCTATGACTACACCTTC.

Turning to this clonotype: Relative to the germline gene, one junction end is altered; a read error may explain this. V usage is TRBV7-7 and J usage is TRBJ2-1; a possible D gene is TRBD2 (5 bases). CDR3 length: 15 amino acids. CDR1 and CDR2 from the germline V gene are SSHAT and FNYEAQ (reference sequence). CDR3 sequence reads: CASSLGSGRYNEQFF. CDR3 DNA: TGTGCTAGCAGCTTAGGGTCGGGGAGATACAATGAGCAGTTCTTC.

The chain carries TRBV11-1 and TRBJ2-7; D might be TRBD2 (6 bases). The CDR3 totals 13 residues. In germline, CDR1 is SGHAT, CDR2 FQDESV (reference sequence). V lost 8 bases and J 3 bases, leaving 14 bases between the germline ends. The CDR3 loop is CASGSGTYYEQYV. CDR3 bases: TGTGCCAGCGGATCCGGGACTTACTACGAGCAGTACGTC.

This clonotype was detected ten times or more. V gene TRBV6-2 or TRBV6-3 combines with J gene TRBJ2-1; no firm D call. The length of the CDR3 is 10 residues. V dropped 8 bases and J dropped 3 bases, with 2 bases sitting between them. Germline V CDR1 and CDR2: MNHEY, SVGEGT. CDR3 in DNA: TGTGCCAGCGGCTACAATGAGCAGTTCTTC. This gives the protein CASGYNEQFF.

This clonotype has a handful of counts. The J gene is TRBJ1-1, the V gene TRBV5-5; D might be TRBD1 (6 bases). This CDR3 is built from 15 residues. Per germline, CDR1 SGHKS and CDR2 YYEKEE (reference sequence). The ends were cut back, 3 bases at V and 7 bases at J, with 19 bases in the middle. The CDR3 DNA reads TGTGCCAGCAGCTCACAGGGATCGGACTTAATTGAAGCTTTCTTT. This encodes CASSSQGSDLIEAFF.

The gene calls are TRBV19 and TRBJ2-5; 7 bases are a match to TRBD1. The germline CDR1 and CDR2 sequences are LNHDA and SQIVND (reference sequence). Trimming at V came to 1 base and at J to 4 bases, leaving 9 bases not matched to a gene. The CDR3 runs 16 residues. The CDR3 loop reads CASSIAGQAVGETQYF. The CDR3 DNA reads TGTGCCAGTAGTATAGCTGGACAGGCTGTAGGAGAGACCCAGTACTTC.

The chain uses TRBV6-5 and TRBJ2-1; 8 nucleotides align to TRBD1. Germline V gene data show CDR1 as MNHEY and CDR2 as SVGAGI. Trimming cost V 6 bases and J 9 bases; bases outside gene matches: 4. This CDR3 is 12 amino acids long. This chain's CDR3 is CASRTGGVEQFF. CDR3 in DNA: TGTGCCAGCAGAACAGGGGGAGTTGAGCAGTTCTTC.